This record concerns one T cell receptor beta chain sequence. The antigen is unknown. The data were obtained in a study of cytomegalovirus exposure and HLA in healthy donors. Findings of the study overall: While the bulk of TCR sequences proved rare, some public TCRs turned up in many donors.

A multiplex PCR was run with 60 Vbeta primers and 13 Jbeta primers. This table comes from immunoSEQ multiplex PCR, and its TCRdb copy is limited to in-frame clones, with some not included. The sample shows roughly 170,000 clones, about 86% of them seen only once. Sequencing was performed on PBMCs. This clonotype originated in a woman under 40 in good health and CMV-seronegative.

The CDR3 bases are TGTGCCAGCAGCCAGCGGGAGGGCAAAGGGGAAAACATTCAGTACTTC. This encodes CASSQREGKGENIQYF. The chain is built from TRBV27 and TRBJ2-4, with 10 bases lining up with TRBD2. V dropped 6 bases and J dropped 5; count of bases not matched to a gene: 10. The CDR3 spans 16 residues. Germline CDR1 reads MNHEY; CDR2 reads SMNVEV (reference sequence).